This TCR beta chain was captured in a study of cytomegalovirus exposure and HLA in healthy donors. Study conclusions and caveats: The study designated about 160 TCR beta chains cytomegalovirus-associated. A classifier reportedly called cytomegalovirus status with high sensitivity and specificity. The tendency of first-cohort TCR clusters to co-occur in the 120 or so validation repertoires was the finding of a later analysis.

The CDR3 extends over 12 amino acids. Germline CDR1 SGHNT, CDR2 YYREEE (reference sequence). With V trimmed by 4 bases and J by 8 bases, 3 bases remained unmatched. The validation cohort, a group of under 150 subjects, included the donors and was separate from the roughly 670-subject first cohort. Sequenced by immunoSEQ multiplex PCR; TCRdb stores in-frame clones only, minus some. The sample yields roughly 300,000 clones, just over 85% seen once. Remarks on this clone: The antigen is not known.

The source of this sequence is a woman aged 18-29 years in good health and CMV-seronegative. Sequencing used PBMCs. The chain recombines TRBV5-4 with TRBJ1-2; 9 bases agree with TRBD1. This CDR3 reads CASSIDRGGYTF. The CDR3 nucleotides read TGTGCCAGCAGCATAGACAGGGGGGGCTACACCTTC.